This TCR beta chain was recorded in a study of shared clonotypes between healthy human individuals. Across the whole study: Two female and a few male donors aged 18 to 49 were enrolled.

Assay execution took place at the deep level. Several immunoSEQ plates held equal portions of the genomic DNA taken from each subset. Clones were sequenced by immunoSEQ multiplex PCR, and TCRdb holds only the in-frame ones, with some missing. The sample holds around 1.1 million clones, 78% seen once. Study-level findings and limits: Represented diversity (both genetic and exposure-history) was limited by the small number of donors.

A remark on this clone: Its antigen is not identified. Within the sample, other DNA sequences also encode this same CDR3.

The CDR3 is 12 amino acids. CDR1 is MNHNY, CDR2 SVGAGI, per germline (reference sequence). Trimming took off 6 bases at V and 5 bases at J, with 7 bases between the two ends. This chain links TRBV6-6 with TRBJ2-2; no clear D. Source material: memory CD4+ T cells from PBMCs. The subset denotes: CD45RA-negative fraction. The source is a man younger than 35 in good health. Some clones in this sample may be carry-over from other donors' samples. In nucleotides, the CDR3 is TGTGCCAGCAGGGTTGGAACCGGGGAGCTGTTTTTT. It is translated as CASRVGTGELFF.